This T cell receptor beta chain is from a study of blood T cells in healthy people across ages (dated by TCRdb to between 2015 and 2017). With respect to the entire study: In model experiments, roughly one uniquely barcoded TCR beta cDNA molecule per two T cells was captured by template switching. The study measured age-related changes in TCR beta repertoire diversity using deep sequencing normalized with unique cDNA molecular identifiers. Donors were grouped into four age groups: young (average approximately 15 years), middle-aged (roughly 38), aged (approximately 58) and long-lived (about 82). To avoid experimental bias, donors of different ages were distributed randomly across sequencing lanes. Two additional independent replicas of 1 million unique cDNA reads from the same blood draw were analyzed for two donors (one aged 18 to 30 and one aged 80 or older).

Receptor libraries were prepared by 5' RACE. TCRdb lists the instrument as Illumina HiSeq 2500. The second PCR ran for roughly 7 to 12 cycles and used a J-beta primer mix along with a sample-barcoded 5' primer. Each TCR beta cDNA molecule received a unique molecular identifier from a template-switch 5' adaptor carrying 12 random nucleotides. Each sample yielded at least 2.5 million CDR3-containing paired-end reads. First-strand cDNA was synthesized from all RNA with the Mint cDNA synthesis kit, primed by a TRBC-specific oligonucleotide. After uracil-DNA glycosylase treatment, a first 18-cycle PCR used universal primers M1SS and BC2_uni_R on all cDNA. The study's own analysis went as follows. For normalization, 1 million high-quality reads were randomly selected from each sample, with every read carrying a distinct molecular identifier. Reads with shared molecular identifiers were discarded instead of being binned into consensus sequences. MiTCR, run with a Q25 quality threshold and the strictest error-elimination algorithm, handled CDR3 identification, clonotype clustering and error correction. A nonparametric unseen species model with Euler transformation was used to estimate lower-bound total TCR beta diversity. Clones were called with MiXCR by TCRdb after fastp trimmed the public reads at Q25, and only in-frame beta chains were retained. A single entry per CDR3 protein holds the most common genes and DNA from its merged rows. For this entry, the V and J calls and clone size follow TCRdb and not the study's own pipeline. The sample table lists about 1.4 million distinct CDR3 sequences, approximately 63% of them with a count of one. The ten largest clones add up to 6.5% to 8.5% of the sample.

The donors were 40 or so Caucasian individuals from Russia, aged about 6 to 100 years, who were systemically healthy. Each donor gave roughly 9.5 milliliters of peripheral blood, collected into EDTA-treated Vacutainer tubes. PBMCs were isolated by Ficoll-Paque density-gradient centrifugation, with at least 7 million obtained per sample. Total RNA was extracted from PBMCs with Trizol reagent, with at least 6 micrograms obtained per sample. Naive CD45RAhigh/CD27high T cell percentages were measured by flow cytometry on a PBMC aliquot from every donor. A remark on this clonotype: Its antigen has not been determined. It has no much larger one-base neighbor in the sample; base qualities were not kept.

Overall results and qualifications from the work: Observed TCR beta diversity correlated strongly with the percentage of naive T cells measured by flow cytometry. Donor CMV infection status was unknown, potentially confounding age-related changes in expanded clonotypes. Compared with the aged group, more naive CD4+ T cells, fewer expanded clones and increased TCR diversity were shown by the long-lived group, suggesting age selection. As age increased, observed TCR beta diversity per million T cells dropped in a roughly linear way, and a significant reduction was already evident by age around 41. Because profiling used bulk unsorted PBMCs, naive and antigen-experienced compartments could not be compared conclusively. Estimates of total diversity from one million sequenced T cells were regarded as lower bounds and underestimates.

V is clipped by 3 bases and J by 6 bases, and the sequence between their germline boundaries is 11 bases long. Counted from cysteine to phenylalanine, this CDR3 has 14 amino acids. Only CDR3 DNA is held: 42 bases, read in frame from base 1. Taken from the germline V gene, the CDR1 and CDR2 loops are SGHVS and FNYEAQ. The sequencing sample was made of blood. Recombination linked TRBV7-6 to TRBJ2-2; the D gene assignment is ambiguous. The source of this sequence is a young man in good health. The bases read TGTGCCAGCAGCTTCAGGACCCCCGCCGGGGAGCTGTTTTTT. Protein translation: CASSFRTPAGELFF.